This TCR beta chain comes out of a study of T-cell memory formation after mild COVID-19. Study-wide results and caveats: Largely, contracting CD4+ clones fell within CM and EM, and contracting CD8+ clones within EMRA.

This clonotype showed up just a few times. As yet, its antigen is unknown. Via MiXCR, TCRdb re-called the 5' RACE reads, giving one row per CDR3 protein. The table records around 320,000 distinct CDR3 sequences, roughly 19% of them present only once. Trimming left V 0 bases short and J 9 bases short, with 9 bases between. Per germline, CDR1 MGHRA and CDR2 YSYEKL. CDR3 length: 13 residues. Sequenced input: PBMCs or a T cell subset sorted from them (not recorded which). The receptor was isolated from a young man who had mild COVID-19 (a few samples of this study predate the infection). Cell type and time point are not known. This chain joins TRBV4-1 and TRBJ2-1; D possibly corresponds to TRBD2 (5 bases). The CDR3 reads CASSQDQSGEQFF. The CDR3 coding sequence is TGCGCCAGCAGCCAAGATCAGAGCGGTGAGCAGTTCTTC.